The source of this TCR beta chain is a study of ipilimumab plus nivolumab after autologous stem cell transplantation. Profiled with immunoSEQ multiplex PCR; TCRdb holds only in-frame clones, not every one. Of around 4,900 clones in the sample, around two thirds are singletons; the top ten hold roughly 27%. With V trimmed by 5 bases and J by 5 bases, 7 bases remained unmatched. Germline V lookup: CDR1 SGHTA, CDR2 FQGTGA. CDR3 length equals 14 residues. V and J are TRBV7-3 and TRBJ1-2; TRBD1 aligns across 8 bases. The receptor comes from a male donor with multiple myeloma. The input for sequencing was PBMCs, taken in a trial of ipilimumab plus nivolumab as post-transplant consolidation. The CDR3 loop reads CASSPGGGPYGYTF. The CDR3 DNA reads TGTGCCAGCAGCCCAGGGGGCGGCCCTTATGGCTACACCTTC.